These 29 T cell receptor beta chains came from one sample sequenced in a study of cytomegalovirus exposure and HLA in healthy donors. The PCR had 60 Vbeta and 13 Jbeta primers. Data came from immunoSEQ multiplex PCR; TCRdb stores just in-frame clones and leaves some out. In the table there are more than 90,000 clones, about 74% of which are singletons. The specimen was PBMCs. The receptors stem from a female donor in good health and CMV-seronegative.

The V gene is TRBV5-4, the J gene TRBJ2-5; TRBD2 agrees at 10 bases. Germline lookup yields CDR1 SGHNT and CDR2 YYREEE (reference sequence). Trimming cost V 2 bases and J 4 bases; bases outside gene matches: 5. The CDR3 has 15 amino acids. The CDR3 loop reads CASSLIAGGSETQYF. The CDR3, as DNA: TGTGCCAGCAGCTTAATAGCGGGAGGTTCAGAGACCCAGTACTTC.

The chain employs TRBV30 and TRBJ1-5, with 9 bases matching TRBD1. This CDR3 region has 14 residues. With 4 bases clipped from V and 4 bases from J, the junction kept 5 bases outside the gene matches. CDR1 is GTSNPN and CDR2 is SVGIG in the germline V gene (reference sequence). The CDR3 loop is CAWTTGTGNQPQHF. The DNA for the CDR3 is TGTGCCTGGACTACCGGGACAGGGAATCAGCCCCAGCATTTT. Variable domain in full (rest from reference TRBV30 and TRBJ1-5): SQTIHQWPATLVQPVGSPLSLECTVEGTSNPNLYWYRQAAGRGLQLLFYSVGIGQISSEVPQNLSASRPQDRQFILSSKKLLLSDSGFYLCAWTTGTGNQPQHFGDGTRLSIL.

The chain's CDR3 is CASSPRGAAKNIQYF. The CDR3 DNA sequence: TGCGCCAGCAGCCCCAGGGGGGCAGCCAAAAACATTCAGTACTTC. The V call is TRBV4-1, the J call TRBJ2-4; D may be TRBD1 (7 bases). Trimming cost V 4 bases and J 0 bases, with 10 bases left between them. From germline, CDR1 is MGHRA and CDR2 YSYEKL. This CDR3 is 15 amino acids long.

This clone was detected a few times. The DNA for the CDR3 is TGTGCCAGCAGTTTAGGGACTACCCTGGGATGGGACGAGCAGTACTTC. Protein product: CASSLGTTLGWDEQYF. This chain links TRBV28 with TRBJ2-7; 7 positions agree with TRBD2. CDR3 length: 16 residues. The V segment lost 2 bases and the J segment 5 bases; nucleotides outside the gene matches: 12. Germline CDR1 and CDR2: MDHEN and SYDVKM. Combining the CDR3 with reference TRBV28 and TRBJ2-7 gives the whole variable domain DVKVTQSSRYLVKRTGEKVFLECVQDMDHENMFWYRQDPGLGLRLIYFSYDVKMKEKGDIPEGYSVSREKKERFSLILESASTNQTSMYLCASSLGTTLGWDEQYFGPGTRLTVT.

The V gene is TRBV27, the J gene TRBJ2-7; the D is unclear. Trimming cost V 5 bases and J 2 bases, with 10 bases left between them. The CDR3 is made up of 13 amino acids. Germline V gene sequence: CDR1 MNHEY, CDR2 SMNVEV (reference sequence). CDR3 DNA sequence: TGTGCCAGCAGTCTGGGCCGCACCTACGAGCAGTACTTC. This codes for CASSLGRTYEQYF.

The chain recombines TRBV30 with TRBJ2-4; 9 bases are shared with TRBD2. Germline-derived CDR1 and CDR2 are GTSNPN and SVGIG (reference sequence). This CDR3 comprises 18 residues. The J segment lost 2 bases and the V segment lost 0 bases, leaving 11 bases of the junction unmatched. As DNA, the CDR3 is TGTGCCTGGAGTGTACAGCGGGGGGAAGCGAGGCCCAAAAACATTCAGTACTTC. Its translation is CAWSVQRGEARPKNIQYF.

This clone was seen just once. The rearrangement joins TRBV7-6 to TRBJ2-1, with TRBD1 matching over 7 bases. CDR1 and CDR2 (germline): SGHVS, FNYEAQ. Germline trimming cut 3 bases from V and 5 bases from J; bases unmatched to any gene: 7. CDR3 length equals 15 residues. The CDR3 DNA follows: TGTGCCAGCAGCTTGAGAGGACAGGCCGACAATGAGCAGTTCTTC. Translated, it gives CASSLRGQADNEQFF.

The rearrangement links TRBV7-3 to TRBJ2-1; TRBD2 matches 14 bases. After removal of 3 bases from V and 8 bases from J, the junction contained 15 bases not matched to a gene. This CDR3 spans 19 amino acids. CDR1 and CDR2 from the germline V gene are SGHTA and FQGTGA. This CDR3 reads CASSLRGKGLAGGGYEQFF. Written as DNA, the CDR3 is TGTGCCAGCAGCTTGCGGGGGAAAGGACTAGCGGGAGGAGGCTATGAGCAGTTCTTC.

The CDR3 here is CASSRTGGGEAFF. CDR3 nucleotides: TGTGCCAGCAGTCGTACAGGGGGCGGTGAAGCTTTCTTT. The rearrangement joins TRBV6-6 to TRBJ1-1; 9 nucleotides align to TRBD1. After removal of 5 bases from V and 7 bases from J, the junction contained 5 bases not matched to a gene. CDR1 MNHNY and CDR2 SVGAGI come from the germline V gene (reference sequence). The CDR3 spans 13 residues.

V is TRBV27 and J is TRBJ2-1; 12 nucleotides match TRBD2. CDR3 length equals 20 residues. Germline values: CDR1 MNHEY, CDR2 SMNVEV (reference sequence). The junction had 20 bases not matched to a gene; V was cut back by 5 bases and J by 6 bases. The CDR3 loop reads CASSGRWQGVTSGRGNEQFF. The CDR3 DNA is TGTGCCAGCAGTGGCCGTTGGCAGGGGGTGACTAGCGGGAGAGGCAATGAGCAGTTCTTC.

The rearrangement joins TRBV7-8 to TRBJ1-2; 10 nucleotides match TRBD1. This CDR3 has 14 residues. With 3 bases clipped from V and 6 bases from J, the junction kept 4 bases outside the gene matches. The V gene's germline CDR1 is SGHVS and CDR2 FQNEAQ. The CDR3 region has the DNA TGTGCCAGCAGCTTCGACAGGGGGCTGAATGGCTACACCTTC. Translation gives CASSFDRGLNGYTF.

This chain connects TRBV19 to TRBJ1-1; D is ambiguous. The V end lost 6 bases, the J end lost 0 bases, and 14 bases lay between the germline ends. The CDR3 loop spans 15 amino acids. Germline CDR1 LNHDA, CDR2 SQIVND (reference sequence). The CDR3 loop reads CASSSDTALNTEAFF. The CDR3 bases are TGTGCCAGTAGCTCCGACACGGCGTTGAACACTGAAGCTTTCTTT.

This clone was seen only once. This chain connects TRBV10-3 to TRBJ1-5; D is unclear. Looked up from germline, CDR1 is ENHRY and CDR2 is SYGVKD. Deletions cut 3 bases from V and 0 bases from J, with 18 bases between. This CDR3 region has 18 residues. The CDR3 DNA sequence: TGTGCCATCAGTGAAGCGGCCAGGAGAGTTAATAGCAATCAGCCCCAGCATTTT. The encoded protein is CAISEAARRVNSNQPQHF.

The V and J genes are TRBV5-8 and TRBJ1-5, with TRBD1 as a possible D gene (6 bases). The CDR3 contains 18 residues. In germline, CDR1 is SGHTS, CDR2 YDEGEE. Trimming left V 0 bases short and J 2 bases short, with 18 bases between. CDR3 sequence (DNA): TGTGCCAGCAGCTTGGTCTCTCACTCATCAGGGGGCAATCAGCCCCAGCATTTT. Its translation is CASSLVSHSSGGNQPQHF.

V is TRBV6-5 and J is TRBJ1-2; TRBD1 matches 8 bases. J was trimmed by 7 bases and V by 0 bases; bases with no gene match: 4. Germline V gene sequence: CDR1 MNHEY, CDR2 SVGAGI. The CDR3 length is 14 residues. CDR3 DNA: TGTGCCAGCAGTTACTCGACAGGGGAGGGTGGCTACACCTTC. Its protein is CASSYSTGEGGYTF.

This clone was observed once. The gene calls are TRBV11-2 and TRBJ2-3; D is uncertain. The CDR3 consists of 15 residues. Trimming cost V 0 bases and J 4 bases, with 11 bases left between them. Germline-derived CDR1 and CDR2 are SGHAT and FQNNGV. CDR3 amino acids: CASSLDWALPDTQYF. CDR3 coding DNA: TGTGCCAGCAGCTTAGATTGGGCGTTGCCAGATACGCAGTATTTT.

The chain uses TRBV18 and TRBJ1-2, with unresolved D. V lost 4 bases and J 7 bases, leaving 7 bases between the germline ends. Germline-derived CDR1 and CDR2 are KGHSH and LQKENI. CDR3 length: 11 amino acids. Written as DNA, the CDR3 is TGTGCCAGCTCACGAGGTTCTGGCTACACCTTC. It is translated as CASSRGSGYTF.

The V and J genes are TRBV7-2 and TRBJ2-3; 8 bases are shared with TRBD1. The CDR3 is 13 amino acids. V shed 3 bases, J shed 5 bases, and the junction held 1 base outside the gene matches. Germline CDR1 and CDR2: SGHTA and FQGNSA. For the CDR3, the DNA is TGTGCCAGCAGCTTCGGGACAGGAGATACGCAGTATTTT. It translates to CASSFGTGDTQYF.

V and J are TRBV5-6 and TRBJ2-7, with TRBD1 matching over 7 bases. The germline V gene has CDR1 SGHDT and CDR2 YYEEEE. V trimming: 4 bases; J trimming: 3 bases; junction bases outside the gene matches: 10. The CDR3 consists of 15 residues. CDR3 bases: TGTGCCAGCAGCCTATCCGGGACAGAATTCTACGAGCAGTACTTC. This sequence encodes CASSLSGTEFYEQYF.

This clone was recorded only once. At one end the junction does not follow the germline gene, possibly because of a read error. The chain has TRBV4-1 and TRBJ1-2, with 8 bases that match TRBD1. CDR3 length: 15 amino acids. Germline V gene data show CDR1 as MGHRA and CDR2 as YSYEKL. The CDR3 reads CASSHLGQGLYGYTF. CDR3 nucleotide sequence: TGTGCCAGCAGCCACCTCGGACAGGGCTTGTATGGCTACACCTTC.

Comments on this clone: One end of the junction fails to match germline, which may point to a read error. The chain uses TRBV2 and TRBJ1-2; TRBD1 agrees at 7 bases. The germline V gene has CDR1 SNHLY and CDR2 FYNNEI. The CDR3 length is 11 residues. This CDR3 is CASSEGWTGYF. CDR3 DNA sequence: TGTGCCAGCAGTGAAGGTTGGACAGGATACTTC.

The V call is TRBV19, the J call TRBJ2-1; a possible D gene is TRBD2 (6 bases). CDR3 length: 17 amino acids. In germline, CDR1 is LNHDA, CDR2 SQIVND (reference sequence). The germline V and J ends were trimmed by 2 bases and 0 bases, with 14 bases remaining between them. CDR3 in amino acids: CASSISVAASSYNEQFF. For the CDR3, the DNA is TGTGCCAGTAGTATAAGTGTAGCGGCTAGCTCCTACAATGAGCAGTTCTTC.

Only one count was recorded for this clone. This sequence joins TRBV7-3 and TRBJ2-1; tentatively, D is TRBD2 (6 bases). Trimming shortened V by 8 bases and J by 5 bases, and 22 bases separated the two germline ends. Germline CDR1 SGHTA, CDR2 FQGTGA. There are 16 residues in the CDR3. CDR3 residues: CASGSLASVSNNEQFF. CDR3 coding DNA: TGTGCCAGCGGCTCTCTAGCGTCGGTGAGCAACAATGAGCAGTTCTTC.

The CDR3 reads CASSPDRTTYNEQFF. The CDR3 DNA sequence: TGTGCCAGCAGCCCTGACAGGACAACCTACAATGAGCAGTTCTTC. The chain combines TRBV11-3 with TRBJ2-1, with D perhaps TRBD1 (6 bases). The V end was cut by 5 bases, the J end by 2 bases, with 13 bases between. In germline, CDR1 is SGHNT, CDR2 YENEEA. This CDR3 contains 15 residues.

This clone has a handful of counts. The chain is built from TRBV6-1 and TRBJ2-5; the match to TRBD2 covers 9 bases. V was pared by 4 bases and J by 1 base, with 10 bases of the junction left unmatched. Germline assignment: CDR1 MNHNS and CDR2 SASEGT. The CDR3 runs to 17 residues. For the CDR3, the DNA is TGTGCCAGCAGTGCCGGTTTGAGCGGGGGGATCCAAGAGACCCAGTACTTC. It encodes CASSAGLSGGIQETQYF.

The V call is TRBV4-3, the J call TRBJ2-3; 10 positions agree with TRBD1. CDR1 is LGHNA, CDR2 YSLEER, per germline. This CDR3 contains 15 residues. CDR3 loop: CKRQGAVFVTDTQYF. As DNA, the CDR3 is TGCAAAAGACAGGGGGCGGTATTTGTGACAGATACGCAGTATTTT.

Comment on this clone: Sequence at one end of the junction differs from germline and may be a read error. This chain connects TRBV6-1 to TRBJ1-4; TRBD1 might be the D (5 bases). The CDR3 runs 15 residues. Germline loops: CDR1 MNHNS, CDR2 SASEGT. The CDR3, as DNA: TGTGCCTGCAGTGGGGGAGCGAAGAGTAATGAAAAACTGTTTTTT. Translated, it gives CACSGGAKSNEKLFF.

This clone was counted once. The J gene is TRBJ1-2, the V gene TRBV29-1; D call uncertain. V lost 7 bases and J 3 bases, leaving 12 bases between the germline ends. The CDR3 is 12 amino acids. The V gene's germline CDR1 is SQVTM and CDR2 ANQGSEA. The CDR3 nucleotides read TGCAGCGCCTCGGAGGGAGACTATGGCTACACCTTC. Translating it yields CSASEGDYGYTF.

This chain joins TRBV5-1 and TRBJ1-3; 7 positions agree with TRBD1. This CDR3 has 14 residues. The junction had 0 bases not matched to a gene; V was cut back by 0 bases and J by 3 bases. CDR1 SGHRS and CDR2 YFSETQ come from the germline V gene. For the CDR3, the DNA is TGCGCCAGCAGCTTGGCAGGGGGTGGAAACACCATATATTTT. Its protein is CASSLAGGGNTIYF.